The 16 T cell receptor beta chains below all came from one sample that was sequenced in a study of graft-versus-host responses after intestinal transplantation. Their recognized antigens are unknown. Assay: immunoSEQ multiplex PCR; the TCRdb copy retains only in-frame clones and omits some. The sample contains 85,000 to 100,000 clones, around 93% of which appear only once. The sample was unstimulated CD8+ T cells sorted from spleen or lymph node cells, taken before transplant. The origin of the receptors is a human donor who was the organ donor for an intestinal transplant.

The chain links TRBV5-6 to TRBJ2-1; D may be TRBD2 (6 bases). Trimming removed 3 bases from V and 8 bases from J, with 15 bases in between. CDR3 length: 14 amino acids. Looked up from germline, CDR1 is SGHDT and CDR2 is YYEEEE. The CDR3 reads CASSSGLPVDEQFF. As DNA, the CDR3 is TGTGCCAGCAGCTCGGGACTCCCCGTGGATGAGCAGTTCTTC.

Here the CDR3 DNA reads TGTGCCAGCAGCTTAGAGGGGGGGGATCAGCCCCAGCATTTT. Protein: CASSLEGGDQPQHF. V is TRBV7-9 and J is TRBJ1-5, with D possibly being TRBD1 (6 bases). Trimming took off 1 base at V and 5 bases at J, with 9 bases between the two ends. The germline CDR1 and CDR2 sequences are SEHNR and FQNEAQ (reference sequence). The CDR3 is made up of 14 amino acids.

The chain links TRBV6-1 to TRBJ1-5, with D possibly matching TRBD1 (5 bases). The CDR3 has 21 amino acids. Trimming pared 0 bases from V and 0 bases from J, leaving 24 bases between. The germline CDR1 and CDR2 sequences are MNHNS and SASEGT. The CDR3 reads CASSEAFHRTFVLYSNQPQHF. The DNA of the CDR3 is TGTGCCAGCAGTGAAGCGTTTCACAGGACATTCGTACTTTATAGCAATCAGCCCCAGCATTTT.

This chain joins TRBV10-2 and TRBJ2-7, with 11 bases identical to TRBD2. From germline, CDR1 is WSHSY and CDR2 SAAADI. Trimming at V came to 3 bases and at J to 3 bases, leaving 1 base not matched to a gene. CDR3 length: 14 amino acids. CDR3 coding DNA: TGCGCCAGCAGTGAACTAGCGGGGGTCTACGAGCAGTACTTC. This encodes CASSELAGVYEQYF.

This clone was recorded once. The J gene is TRBJ1-2, the V gene TRBV15; a possible D gene is TRBD1 (5 bases). The V and J ends lost 1 base and 2 bases respectively, with 14 bases between them. Germline CDR1 LNHNV, CDR2 YYDKDF (reference sequence). The CDR3 totals 16 residues. CDR3 DNA: TGTGCCACCAGCAGAGGTTTGCAGGGTCAGAACTATGGCTACACCTTC. This gives the protein CATSRGLQGQNYGYTF.

This chain uses TRBV7-2 with TRBJ1-3; D is uncertain. Trimming cost V 7 bases and J 0 bases, with 19 bases left between them. Germline CDR1 SGHTA, CDR2 FQGNSA. CDR3 length: 17 amino acids. The CDR3 nucleotides are TGTGCCAGCAACCGTCCATGGTGGTGGGCCTCTGGAAACACCATATATTTT. As protein: CASNRPWWWASGNTIYF.

This clone was found once. The chain is built from TRBV25-1 and TRBJ2-1, with a tentative D call TRBD1 (6 bases). The V end lost 7 bases, the J end lost 9 bases, and 10 bases lay between the germline ends. CDR3 length equals 11 residues. In germline, CDR1 is MGHDK, CDR2 SYGVNS. Here the CDR3 DNA reads TGTGCCAGCATCATAGGGGGTGAGCAGTTCTTC. This gives the protein CASIIGGEQFF.

The CDR3 DNA sequence: TGCGCCAGCAGCTTCGCGAGTACTAATGAAAAACTGTTTTTT. Its protein product is CASSFASTNEKLFF. J is TRBJ1-4 and V is TRBV5-1; D uncertain. Trimming cost V 2 bases and J 2 bases, with 7 bases left between them. The CDR3 covers 14 residues. The germline V gene has CDR1 SGHRS and CDR2 YFSETQ. The variable domain in full, with the rest retrieved from reference TRBV5-1 and TRBJ1-4, is KAGVTQTPRYLIKTRGQQVTLSCSPISGHRSVSWYQQTPGQGLQFLFEYFSETQRNKGNFPGRFSGRQFSNSRSEMNVSTLELGDSALYLCASSFASTNEKLFFGSGTQLSVL.

Details on this clone: At one boundary the junction diverges from the germline segment, which might be a read error. V is TRBV7-7 and J is TRBJ2-1; D perhaps matches TRBD2 (6 bases). The germline CDR1 and CDR2 sequences are SSHAT and FNYEAQ (reference sequence). This CDR3 contains 13 residues. For the CDR3, the DNA is TGTGCTAGCAGCCTCTGGACTAACAATGAGCAGTTCTTC. Translating gives CASSLWTNNEQFF.

The chain joins TRBV6-7 to TRBJ2-3, with 10 bases matching TRBD2. TRBV6-7 is an open reading frame whose function is uncertain. The CDR3 runs 16 residues. J gave up 5 bases and V 6 bases, and 11 bases lay outside the gene matches. CDR3 sequence (DNA): TGTGCCAGCAGAAGCTCTAGCGGGAGACTAAGAGATACGCAGTATTTT. It codes for CASRSSSGRLRDTQYF.

The genes are TRBV7-9 and TRBJ2-5; 10 bases align to TRBD2. Losses at the gene ends were 1 base for V and 1 base for J; bases not matched to a gene: 6. The CDR3 is made up of 17 amino acids. Germline lookup yields CDR1 SEHNR and CDR2 FQNEAQ (reference sequence). The CDR3 loop reads CASSLVLAGGFQETQYF. CDR3 sequence (DNA): TGTGCCAGCAGCTTAGTTTTAGCGGGGGGATTCCAAGAGACCCAGTACTTC.

V gene TRBV6-6 combines with J gene TRBJ2-7; 7 positions agree with TRBD2. The CDR3 is 12 amino acids. The V gene's germline CDR1 is MNHNY and CDR2 SVGAGI (reference sequence). V lost 8 bases and J lost 6; bases outside the gene matches: 7. Here the CDR3 reads CASEGGLGEQYF. The CDR3 DNA reads as TGTGCCAGCGAGGGAGGGCTGGGCGAGCAGTACTTC.

This sequence joins TRBV27 and TRBJ2-2; 7 bases fit TRBD2. Germline assignment: CDR1 MNHEY and CDR2 SMNVEV (reference sequence). The CDR3 consists of 19 residues. V lost 0 bases, J lost 3 bases, and 13 bases stayed unmatched. As DNA, the CDR3 is TGTGCCAGCAGTTTATCGGGAGGGTTGTCGCATAGCGACACCGGGGAGCTGTTTTTT. Protein sequence: CASSLSGGLSHSDTGELFF.

The chain employs TRBV2 and TRBJ2-7; D is possibly TRBD1 (5 bases). Trimming shortened V by 3 bases and J by 2 bases, and 11 bases separated the two germline ends. This CDR3 region has 14 residues. Germline CDR1 is SNHLY and CDR2 is FYNNEI. The CDR3 loop reads CASSDAGRTYEQYF. The CDR3 nucleotides are TGTGCCAGCAGTGATGCAGGGCGGACCTACGAGCAGTACTTC.

This clone was detected only a few times. The genes are TRBV9 and TRBJ2-7; D remains ambiguous. This CDR3 is built from 14 residues. Germline V gene sequence: CDR1 SGDLS, CDR2 YYNGEE. V lost 4 bases, J lost 3 bases, and 14 bases lay in between. DNA for the CDR3: TGTGCCAGCAGCAGATTCCCCCGAGTCTACGAGCAGTACTTC. Its translation: CASSRFPRVYEQYF.

The sample holds one count of this clone. The CDR3 protein is CASSPTGWWEKLFF. CDR3 sequence (DNA): TGCGCCAGCAGCCCCACAGGGTGGTGGGAAAAACTGTTTTTT. The chain combines TRBV5-1 with TRBJ1-4; D might be TRBD1 (6 bases). The CDR3 sequence is 14 residues long. With 4 bases removed from V and 8 bases from J, the gap between germline ends came to 15 bases. The germline V gene encodes CDR1 SGHRS and CDR2 YFSETQ.